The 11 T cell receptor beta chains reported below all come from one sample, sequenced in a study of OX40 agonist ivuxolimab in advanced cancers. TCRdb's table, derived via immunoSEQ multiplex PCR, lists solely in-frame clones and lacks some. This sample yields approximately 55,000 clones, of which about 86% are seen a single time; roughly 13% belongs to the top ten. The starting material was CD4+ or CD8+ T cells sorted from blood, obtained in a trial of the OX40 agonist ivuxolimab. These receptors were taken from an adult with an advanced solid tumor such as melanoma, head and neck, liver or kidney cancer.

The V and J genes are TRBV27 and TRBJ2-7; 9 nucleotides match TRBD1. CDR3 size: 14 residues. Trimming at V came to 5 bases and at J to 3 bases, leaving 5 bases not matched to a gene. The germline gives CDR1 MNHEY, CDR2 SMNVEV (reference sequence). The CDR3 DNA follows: TGTGCCAGCAGTCCGGGACAGGGAGGCTACGAGCAGTACTTC. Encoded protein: CASSPGQGGYEQYF.

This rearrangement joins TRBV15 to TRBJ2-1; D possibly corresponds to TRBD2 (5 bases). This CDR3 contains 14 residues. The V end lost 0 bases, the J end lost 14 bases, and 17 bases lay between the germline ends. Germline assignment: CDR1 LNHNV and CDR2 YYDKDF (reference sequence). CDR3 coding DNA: TGTGCCACCAGCAGAGATCCCACACCCATCGGGGAGTTCTTC. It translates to CATSRDPTPIGEFF.

The chain's CDR3 is CASIQGGTGELFF. The CDR3 DNA follows: TGTGCCAGCATACAGGGTGGTACCGGGGAGCTGTTTTTT. The chain has TRBV2 and TRBJ2-2, with TRBD1 as a possible D gene (6 bases). The CDR3 is made up of 13 amino acids. V gave up 7 bases and J gave up 5 bases, with 11 bases separating them. The germline CDR1 and CDR2 sequences are SNHLY and FYNNEI.

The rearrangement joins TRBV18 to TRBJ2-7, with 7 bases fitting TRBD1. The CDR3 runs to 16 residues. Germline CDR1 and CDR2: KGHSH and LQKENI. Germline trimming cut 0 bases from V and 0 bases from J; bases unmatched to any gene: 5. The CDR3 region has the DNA TGTGCCAGCTCACCACCTTCGGACAGGACCTCCTACGAGCAGTACTTC. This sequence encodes CASSPPSDRTSYEQYF.

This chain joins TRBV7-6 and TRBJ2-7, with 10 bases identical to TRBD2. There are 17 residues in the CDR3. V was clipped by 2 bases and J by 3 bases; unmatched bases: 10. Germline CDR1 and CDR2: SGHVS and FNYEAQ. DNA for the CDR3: TGTGCCAGCAGCTTAACCCCTGTACTAGCGGGGATCTACGAGCAGTACTTC. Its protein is CASSLTPVLAGIYEQYF.

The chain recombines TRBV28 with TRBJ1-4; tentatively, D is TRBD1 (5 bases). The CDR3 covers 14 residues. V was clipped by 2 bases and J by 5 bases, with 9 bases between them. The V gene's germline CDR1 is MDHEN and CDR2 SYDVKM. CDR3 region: CASSLPQGNEKLFF. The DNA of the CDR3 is TGTGCCAGCAGTTTACCTCAGGGAAATGAAAAACTGTTTTTT.

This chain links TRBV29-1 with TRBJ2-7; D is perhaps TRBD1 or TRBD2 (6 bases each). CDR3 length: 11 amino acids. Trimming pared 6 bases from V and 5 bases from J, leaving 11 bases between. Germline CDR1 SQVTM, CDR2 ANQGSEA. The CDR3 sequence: CSVAGGHEQYF. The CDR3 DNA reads TGCAGCGTCGCTGGGGGGCACGAGCAGTACTTC.

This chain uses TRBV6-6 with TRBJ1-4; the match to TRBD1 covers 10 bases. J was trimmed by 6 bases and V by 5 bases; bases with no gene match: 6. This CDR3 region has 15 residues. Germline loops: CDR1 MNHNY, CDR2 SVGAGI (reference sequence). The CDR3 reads CASSKPTGGYEKLFF. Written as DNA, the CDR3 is TGTGCCAGCAGTAAACCGACAGGGGGCTATGAAAAACTGTTTTTT.

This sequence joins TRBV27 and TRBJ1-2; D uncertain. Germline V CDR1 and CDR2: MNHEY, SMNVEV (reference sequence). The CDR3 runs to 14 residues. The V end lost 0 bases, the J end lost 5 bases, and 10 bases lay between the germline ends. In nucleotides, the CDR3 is TGTGCCAGCAGTTTATCAAGACGGTTGTATGGCTACACCTTC. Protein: CASSLSRRLYGYTF.

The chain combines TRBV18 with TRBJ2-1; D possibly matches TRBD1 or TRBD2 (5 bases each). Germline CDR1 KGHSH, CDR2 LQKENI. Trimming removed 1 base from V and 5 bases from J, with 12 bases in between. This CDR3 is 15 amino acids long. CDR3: CASSPLGRGHNEQFF. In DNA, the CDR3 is TGTGCCAGCTCACCACTTGGCCGGGGCCACAATGAGCAGTTCTTC.

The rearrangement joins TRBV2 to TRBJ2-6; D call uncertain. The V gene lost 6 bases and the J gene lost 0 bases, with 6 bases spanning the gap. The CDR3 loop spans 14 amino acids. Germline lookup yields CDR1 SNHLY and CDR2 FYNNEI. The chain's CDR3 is CASRQSSGANVLTF. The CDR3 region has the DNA TGTGCCAGCAGACAGAGCTCTGGGGCCAACGTCCTGACTTTC.